This passage covers 8 T cell receptor beta chains from one sample sequenced in a study of control samples from healthy donors and cancer patients. Profiled with immunoSEQ multiplex PCR; TCRdb holds only in-frame clones, not every one. The table has under 150,000 clones, roughly 92% seen once. Sequenced material: blood. These receptors were obtained from a man younger than 40 in good health.

This chain joins TRBV24-1 and TRBJ1-2; 10 bases line up with TRBD1. The CDR3 spans 14 residues. The germline gives CDR1 KGHDR, CDR2 SFDVKD. With 4 bases clipped from V and 8 bases from J, the junction kept 6 bases outside the gene matches. The CDR3 here is CATSETGGALGYTF. CDR3 sequence (DNA): TGTGCCACCAGTGAGACAGGGGGCGCATTGGGCTACACCTTC.

The J gene is TRBJ1-2, the V gene TRBV24-1; the D is unclear. The CDR3 contains 13 residues. Trimming cost V 4 bases and J 4 bases, with 9 bases left between them. The germline gives CDR1 KGHDR, CDR2 SFDVKD. The DNA of the CDR3 is TGTGCCACCAGTGAAGAGGGAGCCTATGGCTACACCTTC. It codes for CATSEEGAYGYTF.

V usage is TRBV6-5 and J usage is TRBJ1-2; a weak D match, TRBD1 (6 bases). CDR1 and CDR2 from the germline V gene are MNHEY and SVGAGI. The CDR3 covers 13 residues. V was trimmed by 4 bases and J by 2 bases, leaving 8 bases between them. This CDR3 is CASSSQGNYGYTF. CDR3 bases: TGTGCCAGCAGTTCTCAGGGGAACTATGGCTACACCTTC.

The CDR3 DNA follows: TGTGCCAGCAGCTTCGAATCAAAAGAGACCCAGTACTTC. Encoded protein: CASSFESKETQYF. The V gene is TRBV11-1, the J gene TRBJ2-5, with no clear D. The CDR3 contains 13 residues. The germline CDR1 and CDR2 sequences are SGHAT and FQDESV (reference sequence). With 3 bases removed from V and 3 bases from J, the gap between germline ends came to 8 bases.

A few counts support this clone. This chain uses TRBV2 with TRBJ1-3; D possibly corresponds to TRBD1 (5 bases). V lost 3 bases and J lost 0, with 9 bases in between. The CDR3 has 15 amino acids. The V gene's germline CDR1 is SNHLY and CDR2 FYNNEI. CDR3 bases: TGTGCCAGCAGTGAGGGGCTGCGCTCTGGAAACACCATATATTTT. This encodes CASSEGLRSGNTIYF. The full variable domain, with the rest looked up from reference TRBV2 and TRBJ1-3, is EPEVTQTPSHQVTQMGQEVILRCVPISNHLYFYWYRQILGQKVEFLVSFYNNEISEKSEIFDDQFSVERPDGSNFTLKIRSTKLEDSAMYFCASSEGLRSGNTIYFGEGSWLTVV.

The chain employs TRBV9 and TRBJ1-6, with a weak D call TRBD1 (6 bases). Germline CDR1 is SGDLS and CDR2 is YYNGEE. The CDR3 has 15 amino acids. The V and J ends lost 4 bases and 8 bases respectively, with 16 bases between them. The CDR3 bases are TGTGCCAGCAGCCCCCGGGGGGCTGAGGATTCACCCCTCCACTTT. Amino acids: CASSPRGAEDSPLHF. Based on the CDR3 plus reference TRBV9 and TRBJ1-6, the full variable domain is DSGVTQTPKHLITATGQRVTLRCSPRSGDLSVYWYQQSLDQGLQFLIQYYNGEERAKGNILERFSAQQFPDLHSELNLSSLELGDSALYFCASSPRGAEDSPLHFGNGTRLTVT.

This chain connects TRBV7-2 to TRBJ2-5; unclear D gene. Germline assignment: CDR1 SGHTA and CDR2 FQGNSA. The CDR3 is 13 residues long. V was shortened by 2 bases and J by 2 bases, with 6 bases between the two germline ends. CDR3 nucleotide sequence: TGTGCCAGCAGCTTATTTGGGCAAGAGACCCAGTACTTC. Protein: CASSLFGQETQYF.

V usage is TRBV2 and J usage is TRBJ2-7, with D unresolved. V lost 3 bases and J 4 bases, leaving 10 bases between the germline ends. CDR1 and CDR2 from the germline V gene are SNHLY and FYNNEI. The CDR3 runs to 13 residues. The CDR3 DNA is TGTGCCAGCAGTGAGGGCGGAAAGTACGAGCAGTACTTC. Its translation: CASSEGGKYEQYF. Looking up the rest from reference TRBV2 and TRBJ2-7 gives the full variable domain: EPEVTQTPSHQVTQMGQEVILRCVPISNHLYFYWYRQILGQKVEFLVSFYNNEISEKSEIFDDQFSVERPDGSNFTLKIRSTKLEDSAMYFCASSEGGKYEQYFGPGTRLTVT.